This T cell receptor (beta chain) was documented in a study of blood T cell repertoires in COVID-19. Germline V gives CDR1 SGHNT, CDR2 YYREEE (reference sequence). V lost 5 bases and J lost 5, with 25 bases in between. The CDR3 has 18 amino acids. Per the study methods: Reference gene primer amplification yielded estimated nucleated cell counts. Some clones are missing from TCRdb's copy, which holds only in-frame ones; the method was immunoSEQ multiplex PCR. V, J and clone size reflect that table, while D and trimming were determined from the DNA. The sample carries about 180,000 clones, almost 80% recorded once.

Sequencing was performed on peripheral blood. V gene TRBV5-4 combines with J gene TRBJ2-2; a possible D gene is TRBD1 (6 bases). This receptor was identified in a woman between 65 and 79 years old with acute or convalescent COVID-19. In DNA form, the CDR3 reads TGTGCCAGCAGTCCTGGAAGGGGGTTAGCGTCGAGGACCGGGGAGCTGTTTTTT. Its translation: CASSPGRGLASRTGELFF.